This TCR beta chain was recovered during a study of molecular identifiers for immune sequencing clone quantification. There are many counts of this clonotype. One entry per CDR3 protein results from TCRdb running MiXCR on the PCR reads. The table shows about 640,000 distinct CDR3 sequences, with about 20% occurring only once. V dropped 3 bases and J dropped 5 bases, with 17 bases sitting between them. There are 16 residues in the CDR3. This TCR was sampled from a human donor in good health. Some libraries in this study had Jurkat cell RNA spiked in. The sample consisted of naive CD8+ T cells from blood, with Jurkat cell RNA spiked in. As for subset: FACS-sorted CD8+CD4-CCR7+CD45RA+ naive T cells. V is TRBV12-3 or TRBV12-4 and J is TRBJ2-1; D not resolved. The CDR3 is CASSFGRGSSHNEQFF. The DNA for the CDR3 is TGTGCCAGCAGTTTTGGGCGCGGTTCGTCCCACAATGAGCAGTTCTTC.